The source of this T cell receptor (beta chain) is a study of metastatic and nonmetastatic thyroid tumors. All patients were treatment-naive before thyroid surgery. This clone is medium-sized in the sample. Germline trimming cut 2 bases from V and 4 bases from J; bases unmatched to any gene: 7. The CDR3 has 15 residues. In germline, CDR1 is MGHDK, CDR2 SYGVNS. TCRdb re-called the PCR reads with MiXCR. The repertoire includes about 40,000 clones, about a sixth of them detected once, and 3% to 4.5% sits in the top ten. This chain uses TRBV25-1 with TRBJ1-2; TRBD1 matches at 7 bases. The sample taken for sequencing was blood. The receptor was isolated from a female donor with papillary thyroid cancer or a benign thyroid nodule (not recorded which). Some clones in this sample may be carry-over from other donors' samples. This chain's CDR3 is CASSEGNRGVYGYTF. The CDR3 DNA sequence: TGTGCCAGCAGTGAAGGAAACAGGGGCGTCTATGGCTACACCTTC.